The source of this TCR beta chain is a study of blood T cell repertoires in COVID-19. Clones were read by immunoSEQ multiplex PCR, and TCRdb kept only the in-frame ones, dropping some. The table has some 170,000 clones, around 80% seen once; the top ten hold about 11%. The CDR3 totals 13 residues. Looked up from germline, CDR1 is MNHEY and CDR2 is SVGAGI. V lost 2 bases and J lost 2, with 6 bases in between. This sequence joins TRBV6-5 and TRBJ1-1; no clear D gene. The sequencing input was peripheral blood. The TCR was taken from a man between 60 and 75 years old with active or convalescent COVID-19. In DNA, the CDR3 is TGTGCCAGCAGTTACAATCCTAACACTGAAGCTTTCTTT. Amino acid sequence: CASSYNPNTEAFF.